Listed here are 25 T cell receptor beta chains from one sample, sequenced in a study of shared clonotypes between healthy human individuals. Repertoires were generated with immunoSEQ multiplex PCR, while TCRdb's copy carries only in-frame clones and drops some. The profile shows approximately 350,000 clones, 90% to 97% of them singletons. Sequencing was carried out using memory CD8+ T cells sorted from blood. Subset noted: CD45RO+ cells pooled with CCR7-negative TemRA cells. The receptors were gathered from a young man in good health.

The rearrangement links TRBV9 to TRBJ2-4; D ambiguous. This CDR3 has 13 amino acids. CDR1 SGDLS and CDR2 YYNGEE come from the germline V gene. The V and J ends lost 3 bases and 7 bases respectively, with 11 bases between them. The CDR3 spells CASSARLGNIQYF. CDR3 bases: TGTGCCAGCAGCGCCCGGTTAGGGAACATTCAGTACTTC.

The chain combines TRBV29-1 with TRBJ2-3, with a tentative D call TRBD1 (5 bases). The CDR3 sequence is 13 residues long. Germline lookup yields CDR1 SQVTM and CDR2 ANQGSEA. Trimming took 3 bases from V and 5 from J, leaving 12 bases between them. CDR3 protein: CSVDRVRKDTQYF. CDR3 nucleotides: TGCAGCGTTGACAGGGTGAGAAAAGATACGCAGTATTTT.

The rearrangement links TRBV5-4 to TRBJ1-2; 9 bases line up with TRBD1. The CDR3 runs 16 residues. Looked up from germline, CDR1 is SGHNT and CDR2 is YYREEE (reference sequence). V lost 4 bases to trimming and J lost 6 bases; unmatched junction nucleotides: 13. The CDR3 spells CASSETINRGRNGYTF. The CDR3 DNA is TGTGCCAGCAGCGAAACGATAAACAGGGGGCGGAATGGCTACACCTTC.

V gene TRBV11-1 combines with J gene TRBJ2-5; D possibly corresponds to TRBD1 (5 bases). This CDR3 has 13 residues. Per germline, CDR1 SGHAT and CDR2 FQDESV (reference sequence). V was pared by 3 bases and J by 9 bases, with 14 bases between. CDR3 bases: TGTGCCAGCAGCTTTGGGTCTGTAGGGGCCCAGTACTTC. Protein product: CASSFGSVGAQYF. The full variable domain, in which reference TRBV11-1 and TRBJ2-5 provide the parts outside the CDR3, is EAEVAQSPRYKITEKSQAVAFWCDPISGHATLYWYRQILGQGPELLVQFQDESVVDDSQLPKDRFSAERLKGVDSTLKIQPAELGDSAMYLCASSFGSVGAQYFGPGTRLLVL.

The gene calls are TRBV5-4 and TRBJ1-1, with D possibly TRBD1 on 6 matching bases. The CDR3 has 15 residues. Germline V gene lookup returns CDR1 SGHNT and CDR2 YYREEE (reference sequence). V was pared by 4 bases and J by 10 bases, with 23 bases between. CDR3 sequence: CASSPLPLGAKGAFF. DNA of the CDR3: TGTGCCAGCAGCCCCTTGCCGTTGGGGGCAAAAGGAGCTTTCTTT. Full variable domain (missing parts from reference TRBV5-4 and TRBJ1-1): ETGVTQSPTHLIKTRGQQVTLRCSSQSGHNTVSWYQQALGQGPQFIFQYYREEENGRGNFPPRFSGLQFPNYSSELNVNALELDDSALYLCASSPLPLGAKGAFFGQGTRLTVV.

The rearrangement joins TRBV7-9 to TRBJ2-2; TRBD1 might be the D (5 bases). V was trimmed by 4 bases and J by 5 bases, leaving 17 bases between them. There are 16 residues in the CDR3. Per the germline V gene, CDR1 is SEHNR and CDR2 is FQNEAQ (reference sequence). The CDR3 DNA reads as TGTGCCAGCAGCTCTACCTATTCAGGGATAACCGGGGAGCTGTTTTTT. As protein: CASSSTYSGITGELFF.

V and J are TRBV19 and TRBJ2-5, with TRBD2 matching over 8 bases. J was trimmed by 7 bases and V by 7 bases; bases with no gene match: 14. The CDR3 length is 15 residues. Germline lookup yields CDR1 LNHDA and CDR2 SQIVND (reference sequence). Written as DNA, the CDR3 is TGTGCCAGTAAGAGCGGGAGCTCTCCCCGTGGGACCCAGTACTTC. This encodes CASKSGSSPRGTQYF.

The chain combines TRBV6-1 with TRBJ1-3; TRBD1 aligns across 9 bases. Germline CDR1 reads MNHNS; CDR2 reads SASEGT. After removal of 2 bases from V and 3 bases from J, the junction contained 5 bases not matched to a gene. The CDR3 length is 16 residues. DNA for the CDR3: TGTGCCAGCAGTGAATATCAGGGACAGGGTGGAAACACCATATATTTT. This codes for CASSEYQGQGGNTIYF.

The chain couples TRBV14 to TRBJ2-7; TRBD2 agrees at 7 bases. J was trimmed by 2 bases and V by 2 bases; bases with no gene match: 3. Germline CDR1 and CDR2: SGHDN and FVKESK. The CDR3 runs to 14 residues. DNA for the CDR3: TGTGCCAGCAGCCAATTGGGGACTACCTACGAGCAGTACTTC. Protein: CASSQLGTTYEQYF.

The chain joins TRBV6-6 to TRBJ1-3, with D hard to call. Trimming cost V 2 bases and J 0 bases, with 8 bases left between them. Germline V gene sequence: CDR1 MNHNY, CDR2 SVGAGI (reference sequence). There are 15 residues in the CDR3. The CDR3 DNA sequence: TGTGCCAGCAGTTACCGCCGGGGCTCTGGAAACACCATATATTTT. Its translation: CASSYRRGSGNTIYF.

The gene calls are TRBV14 and TRBJ2-3; D ambiguous. Per the germline V gene, CDR1 is SGHDN and CDR2 is FVKESK. V lost 10 bases and J lost 3, with 17 bases in between. The CDR3 loop spans 14 amino acids. The CDR3 nucleotides are TGTGCCAACTTTAGAAAGAGATTTACAGATACGCAGTATTTT. Protein: CANFRKRFTDTQYF.

The rearrangement uses TRBV9 and TRBJ2-7; TRBD1 is a possible D gene (5 bases). CDR1 is SGDLS, CDR2 YYNGEE, per germline. This CDR3 has 14 amino acids. V lost 3 bases and J lost 5, with 15 bases in between. Written as DNA, the CDR3 is TGTGCCAGCAGCGCCCAAGGGGATCGGCACGAGCAGTACTTC. This codes for CASSAQGDRHEQYF.

This chain joins TRBV6-1 and TRBJ2-7; 9 nucleotides match TRBD1. This CDR3 comprises 14 residues. The V gene end was trimmed by 6 bases and the J gene end by 6 bases; junction bases not matched to a gene: 9. CDR1 is MNHNS, CDR2 SASEGT, per germline. The CDR3 region has the DNA TGTGCCAGCAGGCCCCCGGGACAGGGCCGCGAGCAGTACTTC. Protein sequence: CASRPPGQGREQYF.

The chain uses TRBV28 and TRBJ1-5; 7 bases agree with TRBD1. Trimming cost V 5 bases and J 5 bases; bases outside gene matches: 18. The CDR3 length is 18 residues. The germline CDR1 and CDR2 sequences are MDHEN and SYDVKM. This CDR3 is CASSPTLYMTGIYQPQHF. The CDR3 DNA reads TGTGCCAGCAGTCCCACACTATACATGACAGGGATTTATCAGCCCCAGCATTTT. Full variable domain (remainder filled in from reference TRBV28 and TRBJ1-5): DVKVTQSSRYLVKRTGEKVFLECVQDMDHENMFWYRQDPGLGLRLIYFSYDVKMKEKGDIPEGYSVSREKKERFSLILESASTNQTSMYLCASSPTLYMTGIYQPQHFGDGTRLSIL.

The chain combines TRBV10-1 with TRBJ2-5; 8 bases are a match to TRBD2. Germline V gene sequence: CDR1 WNHNN, CDR2 SYGVQD (reference sequence). CDR3 length: 15 residues. Unmatched junction bases numbered 4, after V lost 4 bases and J lost 0 bases. CDR3 DNA: TGCGCCAGCAGTGGTAGCGGGACGTACCAAGAGACCCAGTACTTC. It translates to CASSGSGTYQETQYF.

J is TRBJ2-3 and V is TRBV30, with TRBD2 identical over 7 bases. This CDR3 has 12 residues. The junction had 5 bases not matched to a gene; V was cut back by 0 bases and J by 11 bases. Looked up from germline, CDR1 is GTSNPN and CDR2 is SVGIG (reference sequence). The CDR3 protein is CAWSVVAGVQYF. The DNA of the CDR3 is TGTGCCTGGAGTGTAGTGGCGGGAGTGCAGTATTTT.

The chain recombines TRBV6-4 with TRBJ2-2; unclear D gene. V was trimmed by 2 bases and J by 0 bases, leaving 1 base between them. Germline V gives CDR1 MRHNA, CDR2 SNTAGT. The CDR3 runs 13 residues. The chain's CDR3 is CASSDTNTGELFF. In nucleotides, the CDR3 is TGTGCCAGCAGTGACACGAACACCGGGGAGCTGTTTTTT.

The J gene is TRBJ2-4, the V gene TRBV4-1; the match to TRBD1 covers 7 bases. This CDR3 has 15 amino acids. Looked up from germline, CDR1 is MGHRA and CDR2 is YSYEKL. Losses at the gene ends were 3 bases for V and 1 base for J; bases not matched to a gene: 3. The CDR3, as DNA: TGCGCCAGCAGCCAGATACAGGGGGCCAAAAACATTCAGTACTTC. Protein sequence: CASSQIQGAKNIQYF.

This clone was picked up one time. This chain connects TRBV25-1 to TRBJ2-7; tentative D call: TRBD2 (5 bases). The germline CDR1 and CDR2 sequences are MGHDK and SYGVNS. The CDR3 contains 13 residues. V was cut by 1 base and J by 5 bases, with 9 bases left in between. The CDR3 DNA sequence: TGTGCCAGCAGTGAATTTCCCGGGGACGAGCAGTACTTC. Translating it yields CASSEFPGDEQYF.

The genes are TRBV9 and TRBJ2-7; 7 bases fit TRBD2. CDR3 length: 15 residues. The V gene end was trimmed by 4 bases and the J gene end by 5 bases; junction bases not matched to a gene: 12. CDR1 and CDR2 from the germline V gene are SGDLS and YYNGEE. CDR3 coding DNA: TGTGCCAGCAGCCCGCGACTAGCCAACCTCGACGAGCAGTACTTC. This translates into CASSPRLANLDEQYF.

The J gene is TRBJ2-7, the V gene TRBV7-9; 8 bases align to TRBD1. The germline gives CDR1 SEHNR, CDR2 FQNEAQ (reference sequence). V was pared by 4 bases and J by 1 base, with 3 bases of the junction left unmatched. The CDR3 contains 14 residues. This chain's CDR3 is CASSWTGSSYEQYF. The CDR3 nucleotides read TGTGCCAGCAGCTGGACAGGGTCGTCCTACGAGCAGTACTTC.

This chain links TRBV10-3 with TRBJ2-2; D is uncertain. The CDR3 has 13 amino acids. The V gene's germline CDR1 is ENHRY and CDR2 SYGVKD. V was pared by 10 bases and J by 5 bases, with 14 bases between. CDR3 sequence reads: CATRSGVTGELFF. CDR3 nucleotide sequence: TGTGCCACTCGAAGTGGGGTTACCGGGGAGCTGTTTTTT.

The DNA for the CDR3 is TGTGCCAGCACCATCGGACTAGCGGGGGCCAAAAACATTCAGTACTTC. Protein: CASTIGLAGAKNIQYF. The V and J genes are TRBV7-9 and TRBJ2-4, with 12 bases fitting TRBD2. There are 16 residues in the CDR3. In germline, CDR1 is SEHNR, CDR2 FQNEAQ (reference sequence). J gave up 1 base and V 7 bases, and 5 bases lay outside the gene matches.

The V and J genes are TRBV10-3 and TRBJ2-7, with D maybe TRBD1 (5 bases). V lost 5 bases, J lost 2 bases, and 10 bases lay in between. The V gene's germline CDR1 is ENHRY and CDR2 SYGVKD. The CDR3 length is 13 residues. Here the CDR3 DNA reads TGTGCCATCAGTATCCAGGGTCCCTACGAGCAGTACTTC. Residues: CAISIQGPYEQYF.

The J gene is TRBJ2-3, the V gene TRBV2; the D gene could be TRBD1 or TRBD2 (6 bases each). Trimming took off 2 bases at V and 14 bases at J, with 20 bases between the two ends. Germline CDR1 is SNHLY and CDR2 is FYNNEI. This CDR3 is 14 amino acids long. The CDR3 spells CASSERRDTTGPYF. Written as DNA, the CDR3 is TGTGCCAGCAGTGAAAGGCGGGACACCACGGGGCCGTATTTT. The full variable domain, its missing parts supplied by reference TRBV2 and TRBJ2-3, is EPEVTQTPSHQVTQMGQEVILRCVPISNHLYFYWYRQILGQKVEFLVSFYNNEISEKSEIFDDQFSVERPDGSNFTLKIRSTKLEDSAMYFCASSERRDTTGPYFGPGTRLTVL.